The source of this T cell receptor (beta chain) is a study of OX40 agonist ivuxolimab in advanced cancers. About the research overall: Roughly two fifths of patients had received prior checkpoint inhibitor therapy. Three patients, one with hepatocellular carcinoma and two with cutaneous melanoma, responded partially.

TCRdb keeps only in-frame clones here, not all; method: immunoSEQ multiplex PCR. The sample has 20,000 or so clones, 84% seen once; the top ten hold under 35%. Of note for this clone: What it binds is not known.

V was clipped by 4 bases and J by 2 bases, with 12 bases between them. The CDR3 runs 14 residues. In germline, CDR1 is SGHRS, CDR2 YFSETQ. Drawing of blood for sampling happened at baseline, at cycle 4 day 1, and at cycle 7 day 1. General study points: CD8+ T cells showed, on average, more clonal expansion than CD4+ cells.

The chain employs TRBV5-1 and TRBJ2-5; D tentatively fits TRBD1 or TRBD2 (5 bases each). The material was CD4+ or CD8+ T cells sorted from blood, obtained in a trial of the OX40 agonist ivuxolimab. The origin of this receptor is an adult with an advanced solid tumor such as melanoma, head and neck, liver or kidney cancer. The CDR3 nucleotides read TGCGCCAGCAGCCCCCGGGACCAACAAGAGACCCAGTACTTC. This sequence encodes CASSPRDQQETQYF.